The T cell receptor beta chain under discussion was sequenced for a study of T-cell memory formation after mild COVID-19. Study details: Clusters of TCRs were largely donor specific.

Deletions cut 10 bases from V and 3 bases from J, with 13 bases between. Germline loops: CDR1 MNHNS, CDR2 SASEGT. The CDR3 spans 13 residues. TCRdb itself ran the 5' RACE reads through MiXCR, one entry per CDR3 protein. In the table there are about 440,000 distinct CDR3 sequences, around 19% of which are singletons. This clonotype was counted a few times. The antigen is unknown. Study observations and caveats: Whether second-wave clones peaking at day 37 were SARS-CoV-2 specific went unconfirmed.

This receptor was identified in an adult woman who had mild COVID-19 (a few samples of this study predate the infection). Cell type and time point are not known. Sequenced input: PBMCs or a T cell subset sorted from them (not recorded which). This sequence joins TRBV6-1 and TRBJ1-5, with D possibly TRBD1 on 6 matching bases. The CDR3 DNA follows: TGTGCCACCACTACAGGGTTCAATCAGCCCCAGCATTTT. As protein: CATTTGFNQPQHF.